This T cell receptor (beta chain) was documented in a study of T cells in Graves' hyperthyroidism and ophthalmopathy (dated by TCRdb to the late 2010s). About the investigation overall: Peripheral blood was sampled at the time of initial diagnosis, prior to any treatment. To identify TCR V-J signatures that set the groups apart, the researchers used a discovery cohort of 95 to 100 patients, made up of roughly 40 with Graves' ophthalmopathy and about 59 with stable Graves' hyperthyroidism. The study also compared thyroid tissue and blood T-cell repertoires from 6 or 7 Graves' hyperthyroidism patients. Prospective prediction of ophthalmopathy was tested in an independent validation cohort consisting of 18 hyperthyroidism patients and more than 15 patients who later progressed to ophthalmopathy. TCR Vbeta CDR3 sequencing of 130 to 150 peripheral blood samples (over 40 ophthalmopathy, about 80 hyperthyroidism and roughly 17 progressor patients) is reported in the paper. The approximately 95 discovery patients were divided at random into training and test sets in a 7:3 ratio. Following sampling, methimazole starting at 30 mg daily was given to hyperthyroidism patients, and high-dose intravenous methylprednisolone was given to ophthalmopathy patients.

TCR beta CDR3 regions were amplified from RNA transcripts. For the first round of RT-PCR on the TCR CDR3, the HTBI primer set was used together with the Qiagen OneStep RT-PCR kit. A second multiplex PCR round built the libraries, followed by size selection and purification. Libraries were sequenced paired-end with 100 bp reads on an Illumina HiSeq2000. On the authors' methods: SOAPnuke was used to process the raw data, with reads discarded if the reads contained adapters or uncalled bases, had a mean Phred below 15, or lacked an exact constant-primer or identifier match. COPE v1.2.5 was used to merge high-quality paired reads, and clonotypes were defined as unique nucleotide sequences. MiTCR v1.1 was used to align clonotypes to the IMGT TRBV, TRBD and TRBJ reference segments. The analysis was restricted to V-J combinations with a frequency above 0.0001, which together covered approximately 99% of the repertoires. The TCS score was defined as F50 (clonal expansion) divided by E x V (chaos), with BLOSUM62-based TCRdist calculated between CDR3 peptides within each V-J. Welch's t-statistics and random forest reduced around 550 V-J features to under 15, which were used in a naive Bayes classifier (R e1071). TCRdb ran its own pipeline on the public reads, namely fastp trimming at Q25 and MiXCR clone calling, and kept in-frame beta chains. Identical CDR3 protein sequences are pooled into one entry, listed with their most common genes and DNA. The V and J calls here are based on TCRdb, not the publication. The sample profile shows around 600,000 distinct CDR3 sequences; roughly 15% of them were found once. The top ten clonotypes cover about 12% of the sample.

General study outcomes and caveats: In cross-validation, a model built on a 13 V-J signature told ophthalmopathy apart from stable hyperthyroidism with 85% to 90% sensitivity and about 81% specificity, and in testing the same model reached 80%/75%. Sample size was not statistically predetermined, and investigators were not blinded to group allocation. Blood samples also contained most of the expanded thyroid clonotypes (frequency above 0.001), which suggests that blood repertoires may reflect thyroid immune responses. In validation, progression to ophthalmopathy was predicted by the model with roughly 69% sensitivity and roughly 76% specificity, a median of about 6.8 months before onset.

As to this clonotype: This receptor's antigen is unknown. Per-base qualities were not stored, and no clone one base away is much larger.

The CDR3, from cysteine to phenylalanine, totals 15 residues. Just CDR3 DNA is preserved here, 45 bases in frame from base 1. V was cut back by 0 bases and J by 2 bases, leaving a gap of 10 bases between them. The germline V gene (reference sequence) gives CDR1 as GTSNPN and CDR2 as SVGIG. Ophthalmopathy patients had moderately to severely active disease, Clinical Activity Score of at least 3, NOSPECS grade of at least 4, and duration under 3 months. Patients with uncontrolled infections, other autoimmune diseases, pregnancy or lactation were excluded. Diagnoses relied on clinical symptoms, serum thyroxine and TRAb, thyroid ultrasound and orbital computed tomography. PBMCs were isolated from around 10 ml of fresh peripheral blood by Ficoll-Paque density gradient centrifugation. Trizol reagent was used to extract total RNA, and RNA quality was then checked on an Agilent 2100 Bioanalyzer.

Recombination linked TRBV30 to TRBJ1-4; TRBD1 is possibly the D segment (6 matching bases). The source is a woman between 50 and 59 years old with Graves' ophthalmopathy. Sequenced sample: blood. The CDR3 amino acid sequence is: CAWSVQGSTNEKLFF. The DNA sequence is as follows: TGTGCCTGGAGTGTACAGGGATCTACTAATGAAAAACTGTTTTTT.